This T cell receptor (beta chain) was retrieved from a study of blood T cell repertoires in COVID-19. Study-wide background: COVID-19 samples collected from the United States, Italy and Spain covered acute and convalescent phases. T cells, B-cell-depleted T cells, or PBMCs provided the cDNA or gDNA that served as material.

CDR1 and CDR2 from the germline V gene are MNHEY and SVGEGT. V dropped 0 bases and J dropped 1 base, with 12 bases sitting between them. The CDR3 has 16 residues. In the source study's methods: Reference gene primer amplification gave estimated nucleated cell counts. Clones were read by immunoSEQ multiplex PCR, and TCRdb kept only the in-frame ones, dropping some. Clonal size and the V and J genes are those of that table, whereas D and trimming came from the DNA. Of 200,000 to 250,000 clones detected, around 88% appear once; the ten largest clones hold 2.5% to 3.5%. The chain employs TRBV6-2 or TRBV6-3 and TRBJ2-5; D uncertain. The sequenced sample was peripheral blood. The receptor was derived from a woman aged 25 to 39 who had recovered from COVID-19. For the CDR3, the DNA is TGTGCCAGCAGTTACTCTTACAGTATCGCCCAAGAGACCCAGTACTTC. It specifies CASSYSYSIAQETQYF.